This T cell receptor beta chain derives from a study of blood T cell repertoires in COVID-19. The V end lost 2 bases, the J end lost 2 bases, and 14 bases lay between the germline ends. The CDR3 has 16 residues. The V gene's germline CDR1 is SGHRS and CDR2 YFSETQ. TCRdb keeps only in-frame clones here, not all; method: immunoSEQ multiplex PCR. The data show 100,000 to 110,000 clones, just under 85% seen once. The sequenced material came from peripheral blood. The chain is built from TRBV5-1 and TRBJ2-1; a possible D gene is TRBD2 (6 bases). This clonotype was obtained from a man over 45 with active or convalescent COVID-19. CDR3 in amino acids: CASSFGGGLTYNEQFF. The CDR3 bases are TGCGCCAGCAGCTTTGGGGGAGGCCTCACCTACAATGAGCAGTTCTTC. Drawing the rest from reference TRBV5-1 and TRBJ2-1, the complete variable domain is KAGVTQTPRYLIKTRGQQVTLSCSPISGHRSVSWYQQTPGQGLQFLFEYFSETQRNKGNFPGRFSGRQFSNSRSEMNVSTLELGDSALYLCASSFGGGLTYNEQFFGPGTRLTVL.